These T cell receptor beta chains were read from a single sample in a study of a mutant IDH1 vaccine in newly diagnosed glioma. No antigens are known for them. Here immunoSEQ multiplex PCR was the method, and the copy in TCRdb shows in-frame clones only, minus some. The table includes some 51,000 clones, around 80% detected once. The specimen was PBMCs, collected from a glioma patient whose treatment included an IDH1 peptide vaccine. These receptors originate from a woman in her 40s with glioma. Each CDR3 is given with its conserved first and last residue. The order of the fields is CDR3 length, J gene, D gene, V gene, CDR3 protein. D genes are given only for firm matches.

length: 15
J: TRBJ2-5
D: TRBD2
V: TRBV6-1
CDR3: CASTGLAAYQETQYF

length: 13
J: TRBJ1-2
D: NA
V: TRBV5-1
CDR3: CASSLDGAQGYTF

length: 15
J: TRBJ1-5
D: TRBD1
V: TRBV19
CDR3: CASSKGAPYNQPQHF

length: 18
J: TRBJ2-5
D: NA
V: TRBV13
CDR3: CASSYGWGVRGNQETQYF

length: 13
J: TRBJ2-7
D: TRBD2
V: TRBV6-6
CDR3: CASSLGGGAEQYF

length: 12
J: TRBJ2-7
D: NA
V: TRBV15
CDR3: CATSRGGPEQYF

length: 13
J: TRBJ1-2
D: NA
V: TRBV5-6
CDR3: CASSFGRGDGYTF

length: 14
J: TRBJ1-5
D: NA
V: TRBV5-5
CDR3: CASSLGGGPQPQHF

length: 18
J: TRBJ2-1
D: NA
V: TRBV7-7
CDR3: CASSPRPVGGQSYNEQFF

length: 19
J: TRBJ2-7
D: TRBD2
V: TRBV27
CDR3: CASSMRPLLAGAMLYEQYF

length: 14
J: TRBJ1-1
D: NA
V: TRBV19
CDR3: CASSILLENTEAFF

length: 14
J: TRBJ1-4
D: TRBD1
V: TRBV6-1
CDR3: CASSEARGSGKLFF